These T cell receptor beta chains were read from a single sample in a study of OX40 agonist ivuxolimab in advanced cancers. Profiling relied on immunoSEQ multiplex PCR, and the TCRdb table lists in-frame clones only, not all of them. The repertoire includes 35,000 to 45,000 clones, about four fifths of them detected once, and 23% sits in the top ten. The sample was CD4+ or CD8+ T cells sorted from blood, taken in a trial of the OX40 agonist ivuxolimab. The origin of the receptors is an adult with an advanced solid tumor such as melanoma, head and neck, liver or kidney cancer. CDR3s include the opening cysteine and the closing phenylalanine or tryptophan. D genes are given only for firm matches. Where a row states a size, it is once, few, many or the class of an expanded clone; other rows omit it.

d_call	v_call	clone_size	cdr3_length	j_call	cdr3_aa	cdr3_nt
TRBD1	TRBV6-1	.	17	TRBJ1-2	CASSETQTGGGYRGYTF	TGTGCCAGCAGTGAGACTCAGACAGGGGGCGGCTATCGGGGCTACACCTTC
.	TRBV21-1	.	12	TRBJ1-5	CASSKVGQPQHF	TGTGCCAGCAGCAAAGTCGGTCAGCCCCAGCATTTT
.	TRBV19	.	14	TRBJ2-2	CASTNPGYAGELFF	TGTGCCAGTACCAACCCCGGATATGCCGGGGAGCTGTTTTTT
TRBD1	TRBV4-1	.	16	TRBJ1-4	CASSHPRQGLDEKLFF	TGCGCCAGCAGCCACCCCCGACAGGGGTTGGATGAAAAACTGTTTTTT
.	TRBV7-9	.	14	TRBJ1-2	CASSPPQGDYGYTF	TGTGCCAGCAGCCCCCCCCAAGGGGACTATGGCTACACCTTC
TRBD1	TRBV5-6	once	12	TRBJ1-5	CASSLTGQPQHF	TGTGCCAGCAGCCTGACAGGGCAGCCCCAGCATTTT
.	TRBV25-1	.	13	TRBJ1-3	CASSESGPDTIYF	TGTGCCAGCAGTGAATCGGGGCCAGACACCATATATTTT
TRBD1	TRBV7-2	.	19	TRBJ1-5	CASSDDGRTGVGSNQPQHF	TGTGCCAGCAGCGATGACGGCCGGACAGGGGTAGGGAGCAATCAGCCCCAGCATTTT
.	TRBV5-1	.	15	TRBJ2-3	CASSLDGDSTDTQYF	TGCGCCAGCAGCTTGGACGGTGATAGCACAGATACGCAGTATTTT
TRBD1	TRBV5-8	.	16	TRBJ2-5	CASSLSRGQEQETQYF	TGTGCCAGCAGCTTGAGTCGAGGACAGGAGCAAGAGACCCAGTACTTC
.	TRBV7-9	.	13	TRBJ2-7	CASTDGSSYEQYF	TGTGCCAGCACAGATGGGAGCTCCTACGAGCAGTACTTC
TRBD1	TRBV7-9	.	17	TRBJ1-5	CASSRFGTGGADQPQHF	TGTGCCAGCAGCCGATTCGGGACAGGGGGCGCGGATCAGCCCCAGCATTTT
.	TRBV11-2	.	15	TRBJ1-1	CASSFQSTMNTEAFF	TGTGCCAGCAGCTTCCAGTCCACCATGAACACTGAAGCTTTCTTT